Below, 26 T cell receptor beta chains from the same sample are listed, as sequenced in a study of CD8+ T cells in alopecia areata. cDNA reverse transcribed from extracted RNA served as the sequencing template. Method: immunoSEQ multiplex PCR; TCRdb's copy keeps in-frame clones and lacks some. Altogether 140,000 or so clones are present, 62% being singletons, with the ten largest covering around 34%. Sequenced: CD8+ T cells sorted from blood. Receptors were obtained from a human donor in good health.

In its sample, this clone was seen a few times. The chain recombines TRBV29-1 with TRBJ2-7; a weak D match, TRBD2 (5 bases). Trimming shortened V by 6 bases and J by 0 bases, and 6 bases separated the two germline ends. The CDR3 is made up of 11 amino acids. In germline, CDR1 is SQVTM, CDR2 ANQGSEA. The DNA of the CDR3 is TGCAGCGTGAGGGCCTCCTACGAGCAGTACTTC. Translated, it gives CSVRASYEQYF.

V usage is TRBV27 and J usage is TRBJ2-5, with TRBD1 matching over 7 bases. The CDR3 covers 18 residues. V dropped 5 bases and J dropped 2; count of bases not matched to a gene: 17. Germline V gives CDR1 MNHEY, CDR2 SMNVEV (reference sequence). This CDR3 is CASSPIGGALRIQETQYF. The CDR3 nucleotides read TGTGCCAGCAGTCCTATAGGGGGCGCACTCCGGATACAAGAGACCCAGTACTTC.

The chain has TRBV30 and TRBJ2-2; no clear D gene. Trimming stripped 1 base from V and 0 bases from J, with 3 bases between. CDR3 length equals 13 residues. CDR1 is GTSNPN and CDR2 is SVGIG in the germline V gene (reference sequence). CDR3 amino acids: CAWSDSNTGELFF. The CDR3 DNA reads TGTGCCTGGAGTGACTCGAACACCGGGGAGCTGTTTTTT.

The V gene is TRBV6-5, the J gene TRBJ1-1, with D maybe TRBD1 (5 bases). The CDR3 is made up of 14 amino acids. Germline values: CDR1 MNHEY, CDR2 SVGAGI. Trimming stripped 1 base from V and 2 bases from J, with 8 bases between. The CDR3 coding sequence is TGTGCCAGCAGTTACTATCAGGGAAACACTGAAGCTTTCTTT. Translating gives CASSYYQGNTEAFF.

The genes are TRBV9 and TRBJ2-5, with a tentative D call TRBD1 (5 bases). The CDR3 is 15 residues long. Germline CDR1 reads SGDLS; CDR2 reads YYNGEE. Deletions cut 6 bases from V and 5 bases from J, with 20 bases between. The CDR3 DNA follows: TGTGCCAGCACCTCCGGGCAGGGAATGGGTGAGACCCAGTACTTC. This translates into CASTSGQGMGETQYF.

This sequence joins TRBV29-1 and TRBJ2-7; D possibly corresponds to TRBD2 (6 bases). This CDR3 spans 15 amino acids. V was cut by 5 bases and J by 0 bases, with 17 bases left in between. CDR1 is SQVTM and CDR2 is ANQGSEA in the germline V gene. CDR3 residues: CSVLGRDGSSYEQYF. CDR3 DNA: TGCAGCGTTCTTGGACGGGACGGGAGCTCCTACGAGCAGTACTTC.

J is TRBJ2-7 and V is TRBV7-9; unclear D gene. The CDR3 has 16 amino acids. Germline CDR1 reads SEHNR; CDR2 reads FQNEAQ (reference sequence). V was pared by 4 bases and J by 2 bases, with 18 bases between. Written as DNA, the CDR3 is TGTGCCAGCAGCTACCCGGCTGGCAGGAACCCCTACGAGCAGTACTTC. It translates to CASSYPAGRNPYEQYF.

The CDR3: CASSVTGAYEQYF. Written as DNA, the CDR3 is TGTGCCAGCAGCGTAACGGGGGCGTACGAGCAGTACTTC. The chain uses TRBV9 and TRBJ2-7, with D perhaps matching TRBD1 or TRBD2 (6 bases each). The CDR3 length is 13 residues. Germline V gene sequence: CDR1 SGDLS, CDR2 YYNGEE. V lost 1 base and J 4 bases, leaving 9 bases between the germline ends. The full variable domain, its missing parts supplied by reference TRBV9 and TRBJ2-7, is DSGVTQTPKHLITATGQRVTLRCSPRSGDLSVYWYQQSLDQGLQFLIQYYNGEERAKGNILERFSAQQFPDLHSELNLSSLELGDSALYFCASSVTGAYEQYFGPGTRLTVT.

The V call is TRBV7-9, the J call TRBJ2-6; D is unresolved. Trimming took off 4 bases at V and 5 bases at J, with 6 bases between the two ends. Germline CDR1 SEHNR, CDR2 FQNEAQ (reference sequence). This CDR3 comprises 13 residues. CDR3 sequence reads: CASSSLRANVLTF. CDR3 nucleotides: TGTGCCAGCAGCTCCTTGAGGGCCAACGTCCTGACTTTC.

This clone showed up just a few times. CDR3 protein: CASSLLQGTDTQYF. The CDR3 DNA sequence: TGCGCCAGCAGCTTGTTACAGGGGACAGATACGCAGTATTTT. The rearrangement uses TRBV5-1 and TRBJ2-3, with TRBD1 matching over 7 bases. V shed 1 base, J shed 3 bases, and the junction held 2 bases outside the gene matches. This CDR3 is 14 amino acids long. Germline V lookup: CDR1 SGHRS, CDR2 YFSETQ.

The V and J genes are TRBV19 and TRBJ2-1; D unresolved. V lost 8 bases and J lost 6, with 5 bases in between. The CDR3 covers 10 residues. Germline CDR1 LNHDA, CDR2 SQIVND (reference sequence). As DNA, the CDR3 is TGTGCCAGTTACCCCAATGAGCAGTTCTTC. Translation: CASYPNEQFF.

The J gene is TRBJ2-1, the V gene TRBV6-5; 8 positions agree with TRBD1. The CDR3 has 15 residues. With 7 bases clipped from V and 1 base from J, the junction kept 6 bases outside the gene matches. Germline V gene lookup returns CDR1 MNHEY and CDR2 SVGAGI. CDR3 nucleotide sequence: TGTGCCAGCAAACAGACAGGGGAGTCCTACAATGAGCAGTTCTTC. Translation: CASKQTGESYNEQFF.

The CDR3 spells CAWSNYNEQFF. The CDR3 nucleotides read TGTGCCTGGAGTAATTACAATGAGCAGTTCTTC. This sequence joins TRBV30 and TRBJ2-1; D is unclear. CDR1 and CDR2 from the germline V gene are GTSNPN and SVGIG (reference sequence). This CDR3 spans 11 amino acids. V was cut by 2 bases and J by 4 bases, with 3 bases left in between.

This chain uses TRBV7-9 with TRBJ2-1, with D maybe TRBD2 (6 bases). Germline V gene sequence: CDR1 SEHNR, CDR2 FQNEAQ (reference sequence). This CDR3 has 17 amino acids. V was shortened by 3 bases and J by 0 bases, with 15 bases between the two germline ends. CDR3 coding DNA: TGTGCCAGCAGCTTCCGCCAGGCGGGGAGCTCCTACAATGAGCAGTTCTTC. Translating it yields CASSFRQAGSSYNEQFF. Full variable domain (rest looked up from reference TRBV7-9 and TRBJ2-1): DTGVSQNPRHKITKRGQNVTFRCDPISEHNRLYWYRQTLGQGPEFLTYFQNEAQLEKSRLLSDRFSAERPKGSFSTLEIQRTEQGDSAMYLCASSFRQAGSSYNEQFFGPGTRLTVL.

This clone has a handful of counts. The chain uses TRBV2 and TRBJ1-2; D is unclear. The CDR3 is 12 amino acids. V was cut by 6 bases and J by 3 bases, with 8 bases left in between. The germline CDR1 and CDR2 sequences are SNHLY and FYNNEI. This CDR3 reads CASRDGYYGYTF. The CDR3 region has the DNA TGTGCCAGCAGGGACGGATACTATGGCTACACCTTC.

This clone was seen only once. The chain links TRBV6-5 to TRBJ2-2; unclear D gene. V was shortened by 4 bases and J by 4 bases, with 10 bases between the two germline ends. From germline, CDR1 is MNHEY and CDR2 SVGAGI. CDR3 length: 14 amino acids. The CDR3 region is CASSFQDGTGELFF. The CDR3 nucleotides are TGTGCCAGCAGTTTTCAGGATGGCACCGGGGAGCTGTTTTTT.

The genes are TRBV5-1 and TRBJ2-5, with D unresolved. The CDR3 is 13 amino acids. Germline V CDR1 and CDR2: SGHRS, YFSETQ. V lost 3 bases and J 5 bases, leaving 11 bases between the germline ends. The CDR3 is CASSSEYPETQYF. Here the CDR3 DNA reads TGCGCCAGCAGCTCGGAGTACCCGGAGACCCAGTACTTC.

The V call is TRBV29-1, the J call TRBJ2-5, with D perhaps TRBD1 or TRBD2 (7 bases each). V lost 7 bases to trimming and J lost 5 bases, with 23 bases between them. This CDR3 spans 15 amino acids. CDR1 is SQVTM, CDR2 ANQGSEA, per germline. DNA for the CDR3: TGCAGCGCATGGGGCAGGGGGAAGCGGGGTGAGACCCAGTACTTC. Its translation: CSAWGRGKRGETQYF.

This clone came up a few times. J is TRBJ2-3 and V is TRBV11-2; 8 positions match TRBD2. Losses at the gene ends were 2 bases for V and 0 bases for J; bases not matched to a gene: 4. CDR3 length: 16 residues. The germline V gene has CDR1 SGHAT and CDR2 FQNNGV. CDR3 protein: CASSLWTSPSTDTQYF. CDR3 nucleotides: TGTGCCAGCAGCTTATGGACTAGCCCTAGCACAGATACGCAGTATTTT. Full variable domain (outside the CDR3, taken from reference TRBV11-2 and TRBJ2-3): EAGVAQSPRYKIIEKRQSVAFWCNPISGHATLYWYQQILGQGPKLLIQFQNNGVVDDSQLPKDRFSAERLKGVDSTLKIQPAKLEDSAVYLCASSLWTSPSTDTQYFGPGTRLTVL.

The chain is built from TRBV2 and TRBJ2-3; TRBD1 aligns across 7 bases. The trim removed 3 bases at V and 1 base at J, leaving 4 bases unmatched. CDR1 SNHLY and CDR2 FYNNEI come from the germline V gene. The CDR3 consists of 15 residues. In DNA, the CDR3 is TGTGCCAGCAGTGAGATAGGGGGCCGCACAGATACGCAGTATTTT. As protein: CASSEIGGRTDTQYF.

A few counts support this clone. This rearrangement joins TRBV11-2 to TRBJ2-1, with TRBD2 identical over 11 bases. The CDR3 totals 13 residues. Germline CDR1 is SGHAT and CDR2 is FQNNGV. V shed 3 bases, J shed 13 bases, and the junction held 5 bases outside the gene matches. CDR3 in DNA: TGTGCCAGCAGCTTCGGACTAGCGGGCTCCCAGTTCTTC. Encoded protein: CASSFGLAGSQFF.

The genes are TRBV11-2 and TRBJ1-1; D not resolved. V gave up 1 base and J gave up 4 bases, with 7 bases separating them. Germline V gene data show CDR1 as SGHAT and CDR2 as FQNNGV. The CDR3 has 13 amino acids. The CDR3 nucleotides read TGTGCCAGCAGCTTAGGTTACGGCACTGAAGCTTTCTTT. Amino acids: CASSLGYGTEAFF.

The chain recombines TRBV27 with TRBJ1-1; 8 nucleotides match TRBD1. Germline V CDR1 and CDR2: MNHEY, SMNVEV (reference sequence). This CDR3 has 15 amino acids. V gave up 5 bases and J gave up 4 bases; unmatched junction bases: 9. CDR3 sequence: CASSPGTGLGTEAFF. CDR3 sequence (DNA): TGTGCCAGCAGTCCCGGGACAGGACTGGGCACTGAAGCTTTCTTT.

This chain connects TRBV10-2 to TRBJ2-1; 7 bases fit TRBD1. V was clipped by 7 bases and J by 15 bases; unmatched bases: 6. Germline V lookup: CDR1 WSHSY, CDR2 SAAADI. This CDR3 is 10 amino acids long. CDR3: CASKGDRVFF. The CDR3, as DNA: TGCGCCAGCAAAGGAGACAGGGTGTTCTTC.

This clone showed up just a few times. This sequence joins TRBV5-1 and TRBJ1-1; D not resolved. V was shortened by 6 bases and J by 7 bases, with 25 bases between the two germline ends. The CDR3 is 16 amino acids. Per the germline V gene, CDR1 is SGHRS and CDR2 is YFSETQ. CDR3 residues: CASNSIDVRGRHEAFF. The DNA for the CDR3 is TGCGCCAGCAACTCGATTGACGTCCGAGGGAGGCATGAAGCTTTCTTT.

The chain is built from TRBV7-9 and TRBJ2-7, with 7 bases fitting TRBD2. V lost 4 bases and J lost 2; bases outside the gene matches: 2. Germline lookup yields CDR1 SEHNR and CDR2 FQNEAQ (reference sequence). The CDR3 is 13 residues long. The CDR3 nucleotides read TGTGCCAGCAGCTCCGGGACTACCTACGAGCAGTACTTC. Residues: CASSSGTTYEQYF. The complete variable domain, with remaining parts taken from reference TRBV7-9 and TRBJ2-7, reads DTGVSQNPRHKITKRGQNVTFRCDPISEHNRLYWYRQTLGQGPEFLTYFQNEAQLEKSRLLSDRFSAERPKGSFSTLEIQRTEQGDSAMYLCASSSGTTYEQYFGPGTRLTVT.